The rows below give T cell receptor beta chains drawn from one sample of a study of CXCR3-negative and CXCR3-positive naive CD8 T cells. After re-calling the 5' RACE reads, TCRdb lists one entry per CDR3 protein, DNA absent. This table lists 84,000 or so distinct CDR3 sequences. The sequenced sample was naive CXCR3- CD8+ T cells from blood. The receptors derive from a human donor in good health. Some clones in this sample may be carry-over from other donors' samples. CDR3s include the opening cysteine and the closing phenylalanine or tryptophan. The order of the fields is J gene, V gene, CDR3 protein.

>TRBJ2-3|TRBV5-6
CASSLIRSGAGDTQYF
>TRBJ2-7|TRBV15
CATSRAQSGGSYEQYF
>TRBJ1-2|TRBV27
CASRAGTGGGYTF
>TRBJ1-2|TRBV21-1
CASSKEMGYYF
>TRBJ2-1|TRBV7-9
CASSPGGNEQFF
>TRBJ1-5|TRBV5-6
CASSLRPSNQPQHF
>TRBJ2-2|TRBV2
CASRGITGELFF
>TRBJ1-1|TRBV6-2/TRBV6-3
CASSEQYTEAFF
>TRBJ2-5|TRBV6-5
CASSYGDSGETQYF
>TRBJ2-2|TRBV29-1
CSVGGQTSGGAGELFF
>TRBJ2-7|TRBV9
CASSIMGDYEQYF
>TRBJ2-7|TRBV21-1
CASSKSRRDRDSYEQYF
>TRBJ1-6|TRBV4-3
CASSQEARLNSPLHF
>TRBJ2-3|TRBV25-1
CASSSDRGLDTQYF
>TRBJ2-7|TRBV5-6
CASSSGQIYEQYF
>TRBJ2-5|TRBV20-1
CSAREAIGETQYF
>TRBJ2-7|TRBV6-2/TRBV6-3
CASSFGSYDYEQYF
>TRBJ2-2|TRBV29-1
CSVADLTATGELFF
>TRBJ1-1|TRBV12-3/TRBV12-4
CASSLSTEAFF
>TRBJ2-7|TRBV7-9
CASRSSGTPRRVYEQYF
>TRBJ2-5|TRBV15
CATSRVASGAETQYF
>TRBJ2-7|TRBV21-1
CASSKKAPYEQYF
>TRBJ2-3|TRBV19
CASSIYAGDTDTQYF
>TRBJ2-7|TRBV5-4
CASSYDREQYEQYF
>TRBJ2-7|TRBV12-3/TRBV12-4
CASSSGQLMVEQYF
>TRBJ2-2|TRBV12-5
CASGPRLAGGTGELFF
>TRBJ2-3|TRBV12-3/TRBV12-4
CASGLRGWGTNTQYF
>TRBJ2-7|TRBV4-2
CASSQDRTLLGKGEQYF
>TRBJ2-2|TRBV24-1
CATGDPYTGELFF
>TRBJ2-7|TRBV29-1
CSVDGTGSYEQYF
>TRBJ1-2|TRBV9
CASSDGGATGYTF
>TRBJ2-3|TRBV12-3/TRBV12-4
CASTPSGEPDTQYF
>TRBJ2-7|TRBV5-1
CASSLVGGKADEQYF
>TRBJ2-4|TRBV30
CAWSPTGDIQYF
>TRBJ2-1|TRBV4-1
CASSPGTGGNWGQFF